The clone carrying this T cell receptor (beta chain) is judged large. Its antigen is undetermined. TCRdb analysed the 5' RACE reads with MiXCR anew, one entry per CDR3 protein. Of hundreds of thousands of distinct CDR3 sequences listed, roughly 8.2% were seen once; the top ten hold more than 4.5%. The data are from a study of CD8 T cells in ankylosing spondylitis. Notes on the study in general: Reactive arthritis synovial fluid and blood were previously reported to contain some motif variants. Several highly homologous variants made up a TCR beta motif that seemed to typify ankylosing spondylitis blood.

This CDR3 has 15 residues. J gave up 3 bases and V 5 bases, and 10 bases lay outside the gene matches. Germline V CDR1 and CDR2: MDHEN, SYDVKM. Sequencing was carried out using blood, either unsorted or a sorted T cell fraction (not recorded which). The V gene is TRBV28, the J gene TRBJ2-7, with 7 bases matching TRBD1. The TCR originated in a female donor with ankylosing spondylitis or in good health (not recorded which). Here the CDR3 reads CASSIQPGQIYEQYF. The CDR3 DNA follows: TGTGCCAGCAGTATCCAACCGGGACAGATCTACGAGCAGTACTTC.